Shown below are 5 T cell receptor beta chains from a single sample sequenced in a study of OX40 agonist ivuxolimab in advanced cancers. The library was produced with the immunoSEQ multiplex PCR assay. TCRdb re-hosts the immuneACCESS table, in-frame sequences only. Its copies lack some clones; in the studies checked, an unresolved V gene accounts for under half of them, and the cause for the rest is not known. In this sample the table shows nearly 70,000 clones, roughly 89% of which occur a single time. Of the sample, around 8.3% is held by the ten largest clones. The sample consisted of CD4+ or CD8+ T cells sorted from blood, taken in a trial of the OX40 agonist ivuxolimab. These receptors came from an adult with an advanced solid tumor such as melanoma, head and neck, liver or kidney cancer.

The chain combines TRBV20-1 with TRBJ1-1, with D perhaps TRBD1 (5 bases). V dropped 2 bases and J dropped 7 bases, with 8 bases sitting between them. Germline assignment: CDR1 DFQATT and CDR2 SNEGSKA (reference sequence). The CDR3 contains 11 residues. CDR3 sequence: CSARWGDEAFF. DNA for the CDR3: TGCAGTGCTAGATGGGGGGATGAAGCTTTCTTT.

V usage is TRBV6-5 and J usage is TRBJ1-1, with unresolved D. V was trimmed by 8 bases and J by 10 bases, leaving 14 bases between them. The CDR3 spans 11 residues. Germline V gene lookup returns CDR1 MNHEY and CDR2 SVGAGI. In DNA form, the CDR3 reads TGTGCCAGCGGGCCAGAACCCACAGCTTTCTTT. It is translated as CASGPEPTAFF.

The rearrangement uses TRBV12-5 and TRBJ2-1; 7 bases match TRBD1. V trimming: 6 bases; J trimming: 3 bases; junction bases outside the gene matches: 8. The CDR3 runs 15 residues. Germline CDR1 LGHNT, CDR2 FRNRAP. CDR3 coding DNA: TGTGCTAGTGGCCCGAGACAGGGCAGCTACAATGAGCAGTTCTTC. Amino acids: CASGPRQGSYNEQFF.

V is TRBV4-3 and J is TRBJ2-3; D ambiguous. CDR3 length: 18 residues. Looked up from germline, CDR1 is LGHNA and CDR2 is YSLEER. With 2 bases removed from V and 6 bases from J, the gap between germline ends came to 24 bases. CDR3 nucleotide sequence: TGCGCCAGCAGCCAAACCCTCCCGAGACCGGCAGTCGGGGATACGCAGTATTTT. Translated, it gives CASSQTLPRPAVGDTQYF.

The chain recombines TRBV5-1 with TRBJ2-7, with D perhaps matching TRBD1 or TRBD2 (5 bases each). This CDR3 has 15 residues. The germline gives CDR1 SGHRS, CDR2 YFSETQ. V was shortened by 2 bases and J by 2 bases, with 14 bases between the two germline ends. CDR3 in DNA: TGCGCCAGCAGCTTAGAGGGACGGCAGACCTACGAGCAGTACTTC. The encoded protein is CASSLEGRQTYEQYF.